This T cell receptor beta chain was sequenced in a study of cytomegalovirus exposure and HLA in healthy donors. It was with 60 Vbeta and 13 Jbeta primers that the PCR ran. Generated by immunoSEQ multiplex PCR, the TCRdb table keeps only in-frame clones and is missing some. In the table there are more than 90,000 clones, around three quarters of which are singletons. The germline V gene has CDR1 LGHNA and CDR2 YNFKEQ. The CDR3 covers 17 residues. V was pared by 0 bases and J by 5 bases, with 9 bases of the junction left unmatched. Sequencing used PBMCs. This TCR was recovered from a man aged 35-49 years in good health and CMV-seronegative. This chain uses TRBV4-2 with TRBJ2-5; 10 bases align to TRBD1. The CDR3 loop reads CASSQEVVGTGEETQYF. In nucleotides, the CDR3 is TGTGCCAGCAGCCAAGAGGTCGTCGGGACAGGGGAGGAGACCCAGTACTTC.